What follows is one TCR beta chain and its context. Its specificity is unknown. Germline CDR1 is SEHNR and CDR2 is FQNEAQ (reference sequence). Between the trimmed V and J ends, which lost 5 bases and 6 bases, there was a span of 9 bases. The CDR3 is 12 residues long. Before the COVID-19 pandemic, during about 2011-2019, CD4+ T cells were taken from unexposed donors. The cells were cultured for approximately ten days before CD4+ T cells were isolated. The sample comes from a study of CD4 T cells in relation to SARS-CoV-2 and coronaviruses. The overall study: TCR beta CDR3s were sequenced after 10-day antigen culture of PBMCs.

This table comes from immunoSEQ multiplex PCR, and its TCRdb copy is limited to in-frame clones, with some not included. Here the sample spans 25,000 to 35,000 clones, around 76% being singletons. The sample taken for sequencing was CD4+ T cells from PBMCs, cultured in vitro. This sequence originates from a human donor in good health. The chain is built from TRBV7-9 and TRBJ2-3; no definite D call. The CDR3 nucleotides are TGTGCCAGCAGCAGAGCAGCGGATACGCAGTATTTT. Its translation is CASSRAADTQYF. Full variable domain (remainder filled in from reference TRBV7-9 and TRBJ2-3): DTGVSQNPRHKITKRGQNVTFRCDPISEHNRLYWYRQTLGQGPEFLTYFQNEAQLEKSRLLSDRFSAERPKGSFSTLEIQRTEQGDSAMYLCASSRAADTQYFGPGTRLTVL.